The 32 T cell receptor beta chains below were found in one sample sequenced in a study of CD8+CD57+ T cells in acquired aplastic anemia. CDR3 and TCR beta VDJ profiling relied on a genomic DNA template. TCRdb reprocessed the reads with MiXCR, giving one entry per CDR3 protein. In the table there are over 150,000 distinct CDR3 sequences, around 50% of which are singletons. What was sequenced was sorted CD4+, CD8+, or CD8+CD57+ T cells (not recorded which) from PBMCs. The receptors originated from a human donor in good health, serving as a control.

This clonotype was counted many times. The CDR3 DNA reads TGTGCCAGCAGCTTAGCTACAGGGGTTTGGAACACCGGGGAGCTGTTTTTT. Translated: CASSLATGVWNTGELFF. The chain couples TRBV7-9 to TRBJ2-2, with TRBD1 matching 7 bases. Trimming cost V 0 bases and J 1 base; bases outside gene matches: 5. Germline V gene lookup returns CDR1 SEHNR and CDR2 FQNEAQ (reference sequence). CDR3 length: 17 amino acids.

This clonotype was seen repeatedly, ten times or more. V is TRBV5-1 and J is TRBJ1-5; tentatively, D is TRBD1 (5 bases). Trimming stripped 8 bases from V and 0 bases from J, with 18 bases between. The CDR3 runs 16 residues. CDR1 and CDR2 (germline): SGHRS, YFSETQ. CDR3 sequence reads: CASPTPPTDSNQPQHF. In DNA, the CDR3 is TGCGCCAGTCCGACACCCCCGACAGATAGCAATCAGCCCCAGCATTTT.

This clonotype has only a few counts. This rearrangement joins TRBV15 to TRBJ2-7; possible D gene TRBD1, 8 bases. Germline V gene data show CDR1 as LNHNV and CDR2 as YYDKDF (reference sequence). There are 14 residues in the CDR3. Between the trimmed V and J ends, which lost 0 bases and 6 bases, there was a span of 12 bases. The CDR3 DNA reads as TGTGCCACCAGCAGAGAGAACAGGGGGGGCGAGCAGTACTTC. The encoded protein is CATSRENRGGEQYF. The whole variable domain, filled in from reference TRBV15 and TRBJ2-7, reads DAMVIQNPRYQVTQFGKPVTLSCSQTLNHNVMYWYQQKSSQAPKLLFHYYDKDFNNEADTPDNFQSRRPNTSFCFLDIRSPGLGDTAMYLCATSRENRGGEQYFGPGTRLTVT.

The chain uses TRBV7-2 and TRBJ1-5, with D maybe TRBD1 (6 bases). Trimming took off 5 bases at V and 1 base at J, with 9 bases between the two ends. Per the germline V gene, CDR1 is SGHTA and CDR2 is FQGNSA. The CDR3 consists of 14 residues. The CDR3 DNA reads TGTGCCAGCAGCGCGACAGGCAGCAATCAGCCCCAGCATTTT. Its protein product is CASSATGSNQPQHF.

The J gene is TRBJ2-5, the V gene TRBV7-2; 11 nucleotides align to TRBD2. Trimming at V came to 0 bases and at J to 5 bases, leaving 11 bases not matched to a gene. CDR3 length: 18 residues. Germline CDR1 reads SGHTA; CDR2 reads FQGNSA. This CDR3 is CASSLASGSGGAVETQYF. The CDR3 region has the DNA TGTGCCAGCAGCTTAGCCTCGGGTAGCGGGGGGGCGGTTGAGACCCAGTACTTC.

This clonotype was picked up one time. The junction does not match germline at one end; this may be a read error. V is TRBV7-2 and J is TRBJ1-5; 9 positions match TRBD1. This CDR3 comprises 18 residues. Germline V gene sequence: CDR1 SGHTA, CDR2 FQGNSA. In DNA, the CDR3 is TGTGCTAGCAGCTTAGGCGGGGACAGGGCACATAGCAATCAGCCCCAGCATTTT. It specifies CASSLGGDRAHSNQPQHF.

This rearrangement joins TRBV25-1 to TRBJ2-6, with D perhaps TRBD1 (7 bases). V was trimmed by 0 bases and J by 11 bases, leaving 14 bases between them. The CDR3 spans 15 residues. Germline V gene lookup returns CDR1 MGHDK and CDR2 SYGVNS. Here the CDR3 DNA reads TGTGCCAGCAGTGAATACGGGGCAGGGGGGTACGTCCTGACTTTC. The encoded protein is CASSEYGAGGYVLTF.

This chain uses TRBV10-3 with TRBJ2-7; D is unresolved. Germline V gene data show CDR1 as ENHRY and CDR2 as SYGVKD. The CDR3 has 12 residues. Trimming shortened V by 8 bases and J by 5 bases, and 13 bases separated the two germline ends. In nucleotides, the CDR3 is TGTGCCATCTCTCTTGCCGGTGACGAGCAGTACTTC. Its protein product is CAISLAGDEQYF.

This clonotype occurred many times. This chain connects TRBV6-5 to TRBJ2-6, with 8 bases identical to TRBD1. CDR1 is MNHEY, CDR2 SVGAGI, per germline. This CDR3 region has 19 residues. V lost 8 bases and J lost 0; bases outside the gene matches: 15. CDR3 protein: CASLTRTGNQVSGANVLTF. The CDR3 region has the DNA TGTGCCAGCTTAACGAGGACAGGGAATCAGGTCTCTGGGGCCAACGTCCTGACTTTC.

This clonotype was seen repeatedly, ten times or more. The rearrangement links TRBV7-9 to TRBJ2-1; no clear D. This CDR3 is 13 amino acids long. Per germline, CDR1 SEHNR and CDR2 FQNEAQ (reference sequence). Between the trimmed V and J ends, which lost 4 bases and 4 bases, there was a span of 8 bases. The CDR3 loop is CASSSLLYNEQFF. The CDR3 DNA sequence: TGTGCCAGCAGCTCCCTTTTGTACAATGAGCAGTTCTTC.

The gene calls are TRBV2 and TRBJ1-5; 7 bases are a match to TRBD1. This CDR3 is built from 14 residues. The germline V gene encodes CDR1 SNHLY and CDR2 FYNNEI. Trimming cost V 7 bases and J 7 bases; bases outside gene matches: 10. The CDR3 here is CASTIGGGSQPQHF. The DNA for the CDR3 is TGTGCCAGCACGATAGGGGGCGGAAGCCAGCCCCAGCATTTT.

CDR3 amino acids: CSARSGGSYEQYF. CDR3 nucleotide sequence: TGCAGTGCTAGGTCAGGAGGCTCTTACGAGCAGTACTTC. The chain uses TRBV20-1 and TRBJ2-7; tentative D call: TRBD2 (5 bases). This CDR3 is built from 13 residues. Germline V lookup: CDR1 DFQATT, CDR2 SNEGSKA (reference sequence). V was cut by 3 bases and J by 4 bases, with 13 bases left in between.

At least ten counts were recorded for this clonotype. This rearrangement joins TRBV11-2 to TRBJ1-4; D ambiguous. The V gene's germline CDR1 is SGHAT and CDR2 FQNNGV. The length of the CDR3 is 15 residues. Trimming stripped 4 bases from V and 3 bases from J, with 12 bases between. The CDR3 protein is CASSSRLSSNEKLFF. CDR3 nucleotide sequence: TGTGCCAGCAGCTCACGACTGAGCTCTAATGAAAAACTGTTTTTT.

The J gene is TRBJ1-2, the V gene TRBV24-1; a weak D match, TRBD1 (6 bases). The CDR3 runs 12 residues. The V gene's germline CDR1 is KGHDR and CDR2 SFDVKD. V was pared by 9 bases and J by 0 bases, with 7 bases between. CDR3 loop: CATWTANYGYTF. The CDR3 region has the DNA TGTGCCACCTGGACAGCTAACTATGGCTACACCTTC.

This clonotype has at least ten counts. The V call is TRBV9, the J call TRBJ2-7; weak D call: TRBD1 (6 bases). This CDR3 is built from 14 residues. Germline V gene data show CDR1 as SGDLS and CDR2 as YYNGEE. The V gene lost 0 bases and the J gene lost 0 bases, with 7 bases spanning the gap. CDR3: CASSVGGLSYEQYF. CDR3 nucleotide sequence: TGTGCCAGCAGCGTAGGGGGGCTCTCCTACGAGCAGTACTTC.

The CDR3 loop is CASSFRGGSYEQYF. CDR3 sequence (DNA): TGTGCCAGCAGCTTCCGCGGGGGATCCTACGAGCAGTACTTC. The chain is built from TRBV5-4 and TRBJ2-7; TRBD2 matches at 7 bases. In germline, CDR1 is SGHNT, CDR2 YYREEE (reference sequence). The length of the CDR3 is 14 residues. V lost 2 bases and J lost 1; bases outside the gene matches: 3. Variable domain in full (rest from reference TRBV5-4 and TRBJ2-7): ETGVTQSPTHLIKTRGQQVTLRCSSQSGHNTVSWYQQALGQGPQFIFQYYREEENGRGNFPPRFSGLQFPNYSSELNVNALELDDSALYLCASSFRGGSYEQYFGPGTRLTVT.

This clonotype has a count of ten or more. The chain uses TRBV6-2 or TRBV6-3 and TRBJ1-5; 8 bases are shared with TRBD1. Germline V lookup: CDR1 MNHEY, CDR2 SVGEGT. The CDR3 sequence is 15 residues long. V shed 2 bases, J shed 2 bases, and the junction held 2 bases outside the gene matches. The CDR3 region has the DNA TGTGCCAGCAGTTACGAGACAGGGGGCAATCAGCCCCAGCATTTT. Protein sequence: CASSYETGGNQPQHF.

The chain combines TRBV10-3 with TRBJ1-2; D gene unclear. Germline values: CDR1 ENHRY, CDR2 SYGVKD. V lost 4 bases and J lost 5, with 8 bases in between. This CDR3 is built from 12 residues. The DNA of the CDR3 is TGTGCCATCAGTGTGACGGAATATGGCTACACCTTC. Translated, it gives CAISVTEYGYTF.

This chain links TRBV2 with TRBJ2-7; no clear D. The V gene's germline CDR1 is SNHLY and CDR2 FYNNEI. The CDR3 loop spans 11 amino acids. V was clipped by 6 bases and J by 9 bases, with 12 bases between them. The CDR3 sequence: CASRGTVGQYF. CDR3 in DNA: TGTGCCAGCAGGGGAACAGTAGGGCAGTACTTC.

The sample holds many counts of this clonotype. This chain links TRBV24-1 with TRBJ2-3; TRBD1 matches at 11 bases. Germline CDR1 is KGHDR and CDR2 is SFDVKD. The CDR3 sequence is 18 residues long. Unmatched junction bases numbered 5, after V lost 0 bases and J lost 1 base. CDR3 DNA: TGTGCCACCAGTGATTTGCCCGGGACAGGGGGGCGCACAGATACGCAGTATTTT. It specifies CATSDLPGTGGRTDTQYF.

The genes are TRBV7-9 and TRBJ1-1; weak D call: TRBD1 (5 bases). The CDR3 loop spans 17 amino acids. V was pared by 4 bases and J by 0 bases, with 18 bases between. The V gene's germline CDR1 is SEHNR and CDR2 FQNEAQ (reference sequence). CDR3 bases: TGTGCCAGCAGCTCTTCAACTAGCGGCAGGGTGAACACTGAAGCTTTCTTT. Translating gives CASSSSTSGRVNTEAFF. Drawing the rest from reference TRBV7-9 and TRBJ1-1, the complete variable domain is DTGVSQNPRHKITKRGQNVTFRCDPISEHNRLYWYRQTLGQGPEFLTYFQNEAQLEKSRLLSDRFSAERPKGSFSTLEIQRTEQGDSAMYLCASSSSTSGRVNTEAFFGQGTRLTVV.

This clonotype was detected ten times or more. This chain joins TRBV9 and TRBJ1-3, with a tentative D call TRBD1 (5 bases). The V end was cut by 1 base, the J end by 0 bases, with 8 bases between. The CDR3 has 15 amino acids. In germline, CDR1 is SGDLS, CDR2 YYNGEE. The CDR3 loop is CASSVNGGSGNTIYF. The CDR3, as DNA: TGTGCCAGCAGCGTAAACGGGGGCTCTGGAAACACCATATATTTT.

As for this clonotype: Given a much more abundant clone one base away, this may be a read error. The conserved phenylalanine or tryptophan normally closing the CDR3 is absent here, so this likely arose from a read error. V is TRBV2 and J is TRBJ2-7, with 14 bases identical to TRBD2. Germline V lookup: CDR1 SNHLY, CDR2 FYNNEI. V dropped 5 bases and J dropped 1; count of bases not matched to a gene: 7. The CDR3 has 17 amino acids. This CDR3 is CASSLLGTSGGSYEQYL. CDR3 coding DNA: TGTGCCAGCAGTTTATTGGGGACTAGCGGGGGATCCTACGAGCAGTACCTC.

The chain is built from TRBV20-1 and TRBJ2-5; TRBD2 agrees at 9 bases. V was pared by 0 bases and J by 4 bases, with 9 bases of the junction left unmatched. This CDR3 is built from 16 residues. Germline assignment: CDR1 DFQATT and CDR2 SNEGSKA (reference sequence). The DNA of the CDR3 is TGCAGTGCTAGAGACACAGCGGGGGGCCCGCGAGAGACCCAGTACTTC. Translation: CSARDTAGGPRETQYF.

The gene calls are TRBV24-1 and TRBJ1-2, with 9 bases fitting TRBD1. Germline assignment: CDR1 KGHDR and CDR2 SFDVKD. The CDR3 has 16 residues. J gave up 4 bases and V 4 bases, and 9 bases lay outside the gene matches. CDR3 sequence (DNA): TGTGCCACCAGTGACGAAACAGGGGGCACAATCTATGGCTACACCTTC. Translation: CATSDETGGTIYGYTF.

This clonotype occurred many times. This chain uses TRBV5-6 with TRBJ2-2, with D perhaps matching TRBD2 (6 bases). The CDR3 is 13 amino acids. Germline V lookup: CDR1 SGHDT, CDR2 YYEEEE. Deletions cut 7 bases from V and 6 bases from J, with 13 bases between. The CDR3 nucleotides are TGTGCCAGCGCCTTCGGGGGTGCCGGGGAGCTGTTTTTT. Translation: CASAFGGAGELFF.

CDR3 in DNA: TGCGCCAGCAGCTCCGGGACAGGGGAGTATGGCTACACCTTC. This sequence encodes CASSSGTGEYGYTF. This chain uses TRBV5-1 with TRBJ1-2, with 10 positions matching TRBD1. J gave up 5 bases and V 3 bases, and 4 bases lay outside the gene matches. CDR1 and CDR2 from the germline V gene are SGHRS and YFSETQ. This CDR3 contains 14 residues.

The chain combines TRBV9 with TRBJ1-2; D remains ambiguous. The CDR3 is 13 residues long. Looked up from germline, CDR1 is SGDLS and CDR2 is YYNGEE. V shed 2 bases and J shed 5 bases, with 10 bases lying between them. In DNA form, the CDR3 reads TGTGCCAGCAGCGTGCGGGCAGTATATGGCTACACCTTC. Its protein product is CASSVRAVYGYTF.

Remarks on this clonotype: A much larger clone differs from this one at a single base, so this may be a read error. The CDR3 is CASSRQGVNTEAFF. The DNA for the CDR3 is TGTGCCAGCAGCAGACAGGGCGTGAACACTGAAGCTTTCTTT. The rearrangement joins TRBV2 to TRBJ1-1; 7 bases align to TRBD1. The ends lost 6 bases at V and 0 bases at J; junction bases unmatched: 4. CDR3 size: 14 residues. Germline CDR1 reads SNHLY; CDR2 reads FYNNEI.

This sequence joins TRBV9 and TRBJ2-5, with D perhaps matching TRBD1 or TRBD2 (5 bases each). This CDR3 is built from 15 residues. V was shortened by 0 bases and J by 5 bases, with 14 bases between the two germline ends. The V gene's germline CDR1 is SGDLS and CDR2 YYNGEE. DNA of the CDR3: TGTGCCAGCAGCGTAGATTATGGGGGATGGGAGACCCAGTACTTC. Protein product: CASSVDYGGWETQYF. The full variable domain, completed using reference TRBV9 and TRBJ2-5, is DSGVTQTPKHLITATGQRVTLRCSPRSGDLSVYWYQQSLDQGLQFLIQYYNGEERAKGNILERFSAQQFPDLHSELNLSSLELGDSALYFCASSVDYGGWETQYFGPGTRLLVL.

The chain links TRBV7-2 to TRBJ2-7; 7 bases align to TRBD1. Germline CDR1 reads SGHTA; CDR2 reads FQGNSA. V shed 1 base and J 2 bases; nucleotides not matched to a gene: 14. The CDR3 is 18 amino acids. CDR3 in DNA: TGTGCCAGCAGCTTAGGGTCTTTGACAGCACAGGGGACCTACGAGCAGTACTTC. It specifies CASSLGSLTAQGTYEQYF.

The gene calls are TRBV7-2 and TRBJ2-1, with D tentatively TRBD2 (6 bases). CDR3 size: 18 residues. Germline lookup yields CDR1 SGHTA and CDR2 FQGNSA. Trimming stripped 4 bases from V and 3 bases from J, with 22 bases between. In DNA form, the CDR3 reads TGTGCCAGCAGCTCTAGCACCGGGGGTAGGTGGAACTACAATGAGCAGTTCTTC. Translation gives CASSSSTGGRWNYNEQFF.